A selection of T cell receptor beta chains follows, all from one sample in a study of blood T cell repertoires in COVID-19. Sequencing was performed with immunoSEQ multiplex PCR; in TCRdb, only in-frame clones are kept and a portion is missing. In the table there are fewer than 200,000 clones, roughly 78% of which are singletons. Sample: peripheral blood. These receptor sequences come from a woman aged 60-75 years with COVID-19, enrolled during active disease. The CDR3 runs from the conserved cysteine through the conserved F or W. The order of the fields is clone size, V gene, D gene, J gene, CDR3 length, CDR3 DNA, CDR3 protein. D genes are given only for firm matches. Expanded clones get a size class; other rows say once, few or many, or leave the size out.

>-|TRBV7-2|-|TRBJ1-4|17
TGTGCCAGCAGCCCAACCGGCCCCCTGCGGGGGGGTGAAAAACTGTTTTTT
CASSPTGPLRGGEKLFF
>-|TRBV27|-|TRBJ1-1|13
TGTGCCAGCAGCTGGGGCAGGATTACTGAAGCTTTCTTT
CASSWGRITEAFF
>-|TRBV5-1|TRBD1|TRBJ1-3|18
TGCGCCAGCAGCTTGGGGACAGGGGGATCTCTCTCTGGAAACACCATATATTTT
CASSLGTGGSLSGNTIYF
>-|TRBV7-3|-|TRBJ1-6|17
TGTGCCAGCAGCTTATATGGACGTGGGGGCCCGAATTCACCCCTCCACTTT
CASSLYGRGGPNSPLHF
>few|TRBV7-7|-|TRBJ2-3|13
TGTGCTAGCAGCTTTGAGGGTTCGGATACGCAGTATTTT
CASSFEGSDTQYF
>-|TRBV5-1|TRBD2|TRBJ2-1|15
TGCGCCAGCAGCTTACTAGCGGGGGGGCCGAATGAGCAGTTCTTC
CASSLLAGGPNEQFF
>-|TRBV10-3|TRBD2|TRBJ2-7|15
TGTGCCATCTCTCCTAGCGGGAGCGGCGGCTACGAGCAGTACTTC
CAISPSGSGGYEQYF
>once|TRBV28|TRBD1|TRBJ1-4|17
TGTGCCAGCAGTCCTATTAAACAGGGGTTTCCTAATGAAAAACTGTTTTTT
CASSPIKQGFPNEKLFF
>-|TRBV28|TRBD2|TRBJ2-3|15
TGTGCCAGCAGTGTCAGCGGGAGTTTATCAGATACGCAGTATTTT
CASSVSGSLSDTQYF
>many|TRBV5-1|-|TRBJ1-2|15
TGCGCCAGCAGCTTGGCCAGCGGGGAAAACTATGGCTACACCTTC
CASSLASGENYGYTF
>-|TRBV25-1|-|TRBJ1-1|15
TGTGCCAGCAGTGTAGGGCGGGCGGGGGGCACTGAAGCTTTCTTT
CASSVGRAGGTEAFF
>-|TRBV5-6|TRBD2|TRBJ2-3|15
TGTGCCAGCAGCTTGGCTAGCGGAGGGGCGGATACGCAGTATTTT
CASSLASGGADTQYF
>-|TRBV5-4|TRBD1|TRBJ1-2|14
TGTGCCAGCAGCACCGACCCGGGACAGGGGAACTTCACCTTC
CASSTDPGQGNFTF
>-|TRBV4-2|TRBD2|TRBJ2-2|16
TGTGCCAGCAGCCAAGATTTGGCGGGGGGAAACGGGGAGCTGTTTTTT
CASSQDLAGGNGELFF
>-|TRBV5-6|-|TRBJ2-1|15
TGTGCCAGCAGCTTGGCCTTCGGCCAGGGGTACGAGCAGTTCTTC
CASSLAFGQGYEQFF